This is a list of T cell receptor beta chains from one sample in a study of glioma-infiltrating T cells after dendritic cell vaccination. Profiling relied on immunoSEQ multiplex PCR, and the TCRdb table lists in-frame clones only, not all of them. In the table there are 85,000 to 100,000 clones, approximately 80% of which are singletons. The sample in question was blood, obtained after dendritic cell vaccination. The receptors originated from a human donor with glioblastoma. Each CDR3 is given with its conserved first and last residue. The D gene is left open where the match is weak. Some rows have no size entry. The others give once, few or many, or a class for an expanded clone.

clone_size,d_call,v_call,j_call,cdr3_aa,cdr3_nt
-,-,TRBV19,TRBJ2-1,CASSPGGAFFDEQFF,TGTGCCAGTAGTCCTGGGGGGGCTTTTTTCGATGAGCAGTTCTTC
few,TRBD1,TRBV9,TRBJ2-7,CASSTPRTGDNEQYF,TGTGCCAGCTCTACCCCCAGGACAGGGGATAACGAGCAGTACTTC
-,-,TRBV12-5,TRBJ2-1,CASGLQFLEQFF,TGTGCTAGTGGTCTCCAGTTCCTCGAGCAGTTCTTC
-,-,TRBV7-9,TRBJ1-1,CASSLEQMNTEAFF,TGTGCCAGCAGCTTAGAACAGATGAACACTGAAGCTTTCTTT
-,-,TRBV21-1,TRBJ2-7,CASSLRVAGHTYEQYF,TGTGCCAGCAGCTTGCGGGTCGCTGGGCACACTTACGAGCAGTACTTC
-,-,TRBV19,TRBJ2-1,CASSTGYNEQFF,TGTGCCAGTAGTACAGGTTACAATGAGCAGTTCTTC
few,-,TRBV11-1,TRBJ2-7,CASSLLGNEQYF,TGTGCCAGCAGCTTACTTGGCAACGAGCAGTACTTC
-,-,TRBV10-3,TRBJ1-2,CAISDGLNFYGYTF,TGTGCCATCAGTGACGGTCTTAATTTCTATGGCTACACCTTC
-,TRBD2,TRBV4-2,TRBJ2-3,CASSQAAGGSTDTQYF,TGTGCCAGCAGCCAAGCAGCGGGAGGGAGCACAGATACGCAGTATTTT
-,TRBD2,TRBV27,TRBJ2-1,CASSFRAGGGAYNEQFF,TGTGCCAGCAGTTTCCGCGCGGGCGGGGGGGCTTACAATGAGCAGTTCTTC